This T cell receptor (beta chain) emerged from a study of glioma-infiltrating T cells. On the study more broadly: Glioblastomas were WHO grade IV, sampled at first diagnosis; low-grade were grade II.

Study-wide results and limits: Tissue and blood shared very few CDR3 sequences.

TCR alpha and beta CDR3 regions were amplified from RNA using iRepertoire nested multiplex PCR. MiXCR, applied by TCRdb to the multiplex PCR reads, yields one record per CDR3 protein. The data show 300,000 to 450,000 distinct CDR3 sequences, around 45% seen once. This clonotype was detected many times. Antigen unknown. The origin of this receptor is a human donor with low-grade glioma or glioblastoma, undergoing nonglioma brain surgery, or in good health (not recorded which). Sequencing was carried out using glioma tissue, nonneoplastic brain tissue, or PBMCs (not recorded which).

In DNA form, the CDR3 reads TGTGCCACCAGTGAAGAGGGCGGACAAGAGACCCAGTACTTC. Translated: CATSEEGGQETQYF. The rearrangement links TRBV24-1 to TRBJ2-5; D may be TRBD2 (5 bases). Per germline, CDR1 KGHDR and CDR2 SFDVKD. V was cut by 4 bases and J by 2 bases, with 10 bases left in between. CDR3 length: 14 residues.